This TCR beta chain was documented in a study of Graves' ophthalmopathy and Graves' hyperthyroidism. TCR beta CDR3 regions were amplified from RNA transcripts. HTBI primers were used in a first-round RT-PCR, which preceded a second-round multiplex PCR. TCRdb used MiXCR to reprocess the multiplex PCR reads, holding one entry per CDR3 protein. The sample has under 800,000 distinct CDR3 sequences; about 20% are singletons. The CDR3 sequence is 16 residues long. V was trimmed by 1 base and J by 5 bases, leaving 15 bases between them. The germline V gene encodes CDR1 SGHRS and CDR2 YFSETQ. People with hyperthyroidism were aged 18 to 65 and newly diagnosed, under 2 months' duration. Orbital computed tomography, thyroid ultrasound, TRAb, serum thyroxine and clinical symptoms formed the basis of diagnosis. This clonotype was counted at least ten times.

The V call is TRBV5-1, the J call TRBJ2-2; D possibly corresponds to TRBD1 (5 bases). This receptor was identified in a woman under 30 with stable Graves' hyperthyroidism. Some clones in this sample may be carry-over from other donors' samples. Sequenced material: peripheral blood. This chain's CDR3 is CASSLRPDRTTGELFF. CDR3 coding DNA: TGCGCCAGCAGCTTGAGGCCGGATAGGACAACCGGGGAGCTGTTTTTT. The full variable domain, its missing parts supplied by reference TRBV5-1 and TRBJ2-2, is KAGVTQTPRYLIKTRGQQVTLSCSPISGHRSVSWYQQTPGQGLQFLFEYFSETQRNKGNFPGRFSGRQFSNSRSEMNVSTLELGDSALYLCASSLRPDRTTGELFFGEGSRLTVL.